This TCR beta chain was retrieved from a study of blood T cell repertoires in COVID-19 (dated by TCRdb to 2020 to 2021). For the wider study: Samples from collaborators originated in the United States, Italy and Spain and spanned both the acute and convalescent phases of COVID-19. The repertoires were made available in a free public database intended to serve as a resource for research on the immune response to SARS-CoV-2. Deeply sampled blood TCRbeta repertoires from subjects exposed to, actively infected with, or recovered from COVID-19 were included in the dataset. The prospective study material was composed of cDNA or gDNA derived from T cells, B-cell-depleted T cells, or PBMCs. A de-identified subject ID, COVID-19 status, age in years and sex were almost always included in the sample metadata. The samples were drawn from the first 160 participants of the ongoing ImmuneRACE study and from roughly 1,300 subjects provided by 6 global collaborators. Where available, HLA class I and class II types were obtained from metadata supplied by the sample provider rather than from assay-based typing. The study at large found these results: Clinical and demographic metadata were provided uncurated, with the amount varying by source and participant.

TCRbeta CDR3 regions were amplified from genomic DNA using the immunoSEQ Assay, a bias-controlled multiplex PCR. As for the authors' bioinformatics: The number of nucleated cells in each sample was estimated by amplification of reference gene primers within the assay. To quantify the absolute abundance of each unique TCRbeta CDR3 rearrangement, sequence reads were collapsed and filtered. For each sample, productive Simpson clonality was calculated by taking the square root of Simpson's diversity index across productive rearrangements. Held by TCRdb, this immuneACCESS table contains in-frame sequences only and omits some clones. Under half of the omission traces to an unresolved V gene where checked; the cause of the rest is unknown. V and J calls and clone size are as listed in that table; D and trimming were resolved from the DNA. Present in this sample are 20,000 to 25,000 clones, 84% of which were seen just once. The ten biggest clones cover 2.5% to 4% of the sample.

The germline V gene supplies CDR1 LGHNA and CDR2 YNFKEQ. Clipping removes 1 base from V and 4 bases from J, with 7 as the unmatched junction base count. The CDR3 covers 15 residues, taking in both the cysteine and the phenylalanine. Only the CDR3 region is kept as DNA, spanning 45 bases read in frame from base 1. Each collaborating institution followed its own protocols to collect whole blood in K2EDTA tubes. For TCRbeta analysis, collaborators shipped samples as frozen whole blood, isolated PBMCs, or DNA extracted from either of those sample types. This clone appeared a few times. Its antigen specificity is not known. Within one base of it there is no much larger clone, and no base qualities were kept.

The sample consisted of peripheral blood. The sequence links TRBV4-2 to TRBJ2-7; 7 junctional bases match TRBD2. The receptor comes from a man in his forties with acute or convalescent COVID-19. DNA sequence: TGTGCCAGCAGCCAAGCCCAGCGGGGTGAGTACGAGCAGTACTTC. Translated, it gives CASSQAQRGEYEQYF.